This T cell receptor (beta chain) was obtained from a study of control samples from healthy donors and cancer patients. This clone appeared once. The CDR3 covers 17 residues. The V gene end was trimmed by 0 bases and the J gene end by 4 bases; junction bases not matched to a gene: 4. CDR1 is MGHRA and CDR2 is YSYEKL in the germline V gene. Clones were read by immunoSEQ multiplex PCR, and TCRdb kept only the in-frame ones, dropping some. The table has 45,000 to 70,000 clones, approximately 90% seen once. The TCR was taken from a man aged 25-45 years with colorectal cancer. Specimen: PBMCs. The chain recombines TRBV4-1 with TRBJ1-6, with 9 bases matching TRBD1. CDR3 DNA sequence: TGCGCCAGCAGCCAAGAAAAGACAGGGGGTTATAATTCACCCCTCCACTTT. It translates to CASSQEKTGGYNSPLHF.